This T cell receptor (beta chain) came from a study of STAT5B mutations in CD4+ large granular lymphocyte leukemia. Only in-frame clones appear in the TCRdb table, and some are missing; sequencing was by immunoSEQ multiplex PCR. This table has tens of thousands of clones, roughly 80% appearing once. Between the trimmed V and J ends, which lost 0 bases and 4 bases, there was a span of 4 bases. Per germline, CDR1 SEHNR and CDR2 FQNEAQ (reference sequence). The CDR3 contains 13 residues. V gene TRBV7-9 combines with J gene TRBJ1-5; D remains ambiguous. The sample comprised CD4+ T cells from blood buffy coats. The sequence came from a human donor in good health. Here the CDR3 reads CASSLAANQPQHF. The CDR3 coding sequence is TGTGCCAGCAGCTTAGCGGCTAATCAGCCCCAGCATTTT.